Each of the 32 T cell receptor beta chains below was sequenced from the same sample in a study of siplizumab effects on memory and regulatory T cells (dated 2019 in TCRdb). Libraries were prepared through the immunoSEQ multiplex PCR assay. This is the immuneACCESS table as TCRdb keeps it, with only in-frame sequences that have V and J called. A part of the clones is gone; compared with another copy, unresolved V genes explain less than half, and the rest is unexplained. This sample holds over 50,000 clones; approximately 82% were observed only once. The top ten clonotypes cover roughly 3.8% of the sample. The sample comprised memory CD4+ T cells sorted from blood. The sample's cell subset or site, from its label and the paper: unstimulated CD4+ memory T cells. Receptors originate from a human donor in good health.

CDR3 nucleotide sequence: TGTGCCAGCAGTACTAGGGGTGGCTACACCTTC. Translation: CASSTRGGYTF. This chain links TRBV6-1 with TRBJ1-2; tentatively, D is TRBD1 (5 bases). Germline loops: CDR1 MNHNS, CDR2 SASEGT. The CDR3 loop spans 11 amino acids. The V end lost 5 bases, the J end lost 7 bases, and 8 bases lay between the germline ends.

The CDR3: CASSLTLTQGWGNTIYF. As DNA, the CDR3 is TGCGCCAGCAGCTTGACCCTCACACAGGGCTGGGGAAACACCATATATTTT. The rearrangement links TRBV5-1 to TRBJ1-3; tentatively, D is TRBD1 (6 bases). Germline V lookup: CDR1 SGHRS, CDR2 YFSETQ. CDR3 length: 17 residues. Trimming left V 1 base short and J 4 bases short, with 18 bases between.

The V call is TRBV19, the J call TRBJ1-6; 8 bases fit TRBD1. This CDR3 contains 17 residues. The V gene's germline CDR1 is LNHDA and CDR2 SQIVND (reference sequence). With 2 bases clipped from V and 8 bases from J, the junction kept 11 bases outside the gene matches. The CDR3 DNA follows: TGTGCCAGTAGTATATCTTCCAGGACAGGGTTTGATTCACCCCTCCACTTT. It yields the protein CASSISSRTGFDSPLHF.

The chain employs TRBV6-1 and TRBJ2-1; TRBD2 matches 8 bases. With V trimmed by 2 bases and J by 8 bases, 8 bases remained unmatched. The CDR3 is 15 residues long. Germline V gives CDR1 MNHNS, CDR2 SASEGT. This CDR3 reads CASSESSGSWYEQFF. DNA for the CDR3: TGTGCCAGCAGTGAAAGCAGCGGGAGTTGGTATGAGCAGTTCTTC.

The chain carries TRBV5-1 and TRBJ1-2; no clear D gene. V lost 7 bases and J lost 0, with 10 bases in between. The CDR3 runs 13 residues. In germline, CDR1 is SGHRS, CDR2 YFSETQ. DNA of the CDR3: TGCGCCAGCCGCTCGGCACCTAACTATGGCTACACCTTC. Amino acids: CASRSAPNYGYTF.

The rearrangement links TRBV7-9 to TRBJ2-7; 8 nucleotides line up with TRBD2. The CDR3 covers 15 residues. V lost 0 bases to trimming and J lost 6 bases; unmatched junction nucleotides: 7. Germline V gene lookup returns CDR1 SEHNR and CDR2 FQNEAQ (reference sequence). Here the CDR3 reads CASSLAEGLAGEQYF. The CDR3 DNA sequence: TGTGCCAGCAGCTTAGCGGAGGGGCTAGCGGGCGAGCAGTACTTC.

In its sample, this clone was seen once. J is TRBJ2-3 and V is TRBV4-2; D not certain. The germline V and J ends were trimmed by 7 bases and 0 bases, with 14 bases remaining between them. This CDR3 has 15 amino acids. Germline-derived CDR1 and CDR2 are LGHNA and YNFKEQ. CDR3 sequence: CASKPYLPSTDTQYF. The DNA for the CDR3 is TGTGCCAGCAAGCCCTACTTACCTAGCACAGATACGCAGTATTTT.

The genes are TRBV5-6 and TRBJ1-6; the match to TRBD1 covers 8 bases. Germline-derived CDR1 and CDR2 are SGHDT and YYEEEE. CDR3 length equals 15 residues. With 3 bases clipped from V and 10 bases from J, the junction kept 9 bases outside the gene matches. CDR3 region: CASSSPGQGRSPLHF. For the CDR3, the DNA is TGTGCCAGCAGCTCGCCCGGACAGGGCCGGTCACCCCTCCACTTT.

J is TRBJ1-2 and V is TRBV11-1; possible D gene TRBD1, 5 bases. Germline V lookup: CDR1 SGHAT, CDR2 FQDESV (reference sequence). The V and J ends lost 1 base and 8 bases respectively, with 14 bases between them. This CDR3 contains 14 residues. The CDR3, as DNA: TGTGCCAGCAGCTTAGGTATGGGACTGAGAGGCTACACCTTC. Its translation is CASSLGMGLRGYTF. Variable domain in full (rest from reference TRBV11-1 and TRBJ1-2): EAEVAQSPRYKITEKSQAVAFWCDPISGHATLYWYRQILGQGPELLVQFQDESVVDDSQLPKDRFSAERLKGVDSTLKIQPAELGDSAMYLCASSLGMGLRGYTFGSGTRLTVV.

The chain employs TRBV18 and TRBJ2-5; 8 bases match TRBD2. The ends lost 2 bases at V and 4 bases at J; junction bases unmatched: 6. The V gene's germline CDR1 is KGHSH and CDR2 LQKENI. This CDR3 contains 15 residues. This CDR3 reads CASSPAGTSVETQYF. In DNA, the CDR3 is TGTGCCAGCTCACCAGCCGGGACTAGTGTAGAGACCCAGTACTTC.

This clone appeared a single time. The chain recombines TRBV9 with TRBJ2-5, with TRBD2 matching over 11 bases. Germline assignment: CDR1 SGDLS and CDR2 YYNGEE. V gave up 4 bases and J gave up 4 bases; unmatched junction bases: 6. There are 15 residues in the CDR3. The CDR3 spells CASSISGRAGETQYF. CDR3 sequence (DNA): TGTGCCAGCAGCATTAGCGGGAGGGCCGGAGAGACCCAGTACTTC.

The sample holds a few counts of this clone. The chain couples TRBV30 to TRBJ1-2; D gene ambiguous. Trimming took off 0 bases at V and 10 bases at J, with 9 bases between the two ends. Germline V gives CDR1 GTSNPN, CDR2 SVGIG (reference sequence). CDR3 length: 11 amino acids. CDR3 protein: CAWSVVGIYTF. The CDR3, as DNA: TGTGCCTGGAGTGTAGTTGGTATCTACACCTTC.

V is TRBV27 and J is TRBJ2-3; D might be TRBD2 (7 bases). Trimming cost V 2 bases and J 2 bases, with 23 bases left between them. The CDR3 is 19 amino acids. Per the germline V gene, CDR1 is MNHEY and CDR2 is SMNVEV (reference sequence). For the CDR3, the DNA is TGTGCCAGCAGTTTAAAGGGGGGGAAATGGCGGGGATACACAGATACGCAGTATTTT. Its translation: CASSLKGGKWRGYTDTQYF.

This clone was observed once. This chain connects TRBV6-1 to TRBJ2-3; TRBD1 might be the D (5 bases). V was trimmed by 7 bases and J by 2 bases, leaving 7 bases between them. The CDR3 is made up of 12 amino acids. CDR1 and CDR2 from the germline V gene are MNHNS and SASEGT. CDR3: CASTDTTDTQYF. The CDR3 bases are TGTGCCAGCACGGACACCACAGATACGCAGTATTTT.

This clone was seen once. V gene TRBV2 combines with J gene TRBJ1-1; D is ambiguous. Trimming pared 4 bases from V and 2 bases from J, leaving 11 bases between. Germline CDR1 SNHLY, CDR2 FYNNEI. The CDR3 extends over 14 amino acids. The CDR3 reads CASSGTTPNTEAFF. For the CDR3, the DNA is TGTGCCAGCAGTGGCACGACTCCAAACACTGAAGCTTTCTTT.

This sequence joins TRBV6-1 and TRBJ1-6; D uncertain. The CDR3 runs 13 residues. Germline V gene lookup returns CDR1 MNHNS and CDR2 SASEGT. The ends were cut back, 3 bases at V and 10 bases at J, with 10 bases in the middle. The CDR3 sequence: CASSDLGGSPLHF. CDR3 in DNA: TGTGCCAGCAGTGACTTGGGTGGATCACCCCTCCACTTT.

The chain is built from TRBV29-1 and TRBJ2-1; a weak D match, TRBD2 (5 bases). Germline assignment: CDR1 SQVTM and CDR2 ANQGSEA. This CDR3 spans 12 amino acids. This CDR3 is CIVRGSYNEQFF. CDR3 sequence (DNA): TGCATCGTCCGGGGCTCCTACAATGAGCAGTTCTTC.

This clone was seen a handful of times. The genes are TRBV14 and TRBJ2-7, with 9 bases lining up with TRBD1. The ends lost 2 bases at V and 6 bases at J; junction bases unmatched: 8. Germline CDR1 and CDR2: SGHDN and FVKESK. This CDR3 has 15 amino acids. CDR3 coding DNA: TGTGCCAGCAGCCAAATCACAGGGGGCTCTGGCGAGCAGTACTTC. It codes for CASSQITGGSGEQYF.

The chain is built from TRBV7-2 and TRBJ1-5, with 8 positions matching TRBD1. CDR3 length: 15 amino acids. Germline lookup yields CDR1 SGHTA and CDR2 FQGNSA. V trimming: 5 bases; J trimming: 4 bases; junction bases outside the gene matches: 7. CDR3 nucleotides: TGTGCCAGCAGCCCCCACCGGGACAGGAATCAGCCCCAGCATTTT. The encoded protein is CASSPHRDRNQPQHF. Together with reference TRBV7-2 and TRBJ1-5, the CDR3 gives the full variable domain: GAGVSQSPSNKVTEKGKDVELRCDPISGHTALYWYRQSLGQGLEFLIYFQGNSAPDKSGLPSDRFSAERTGGSVSTLTIQRTQQEDSAVYLCASSPHRDRNQPQHFGDGTRLSIL.

This clone showed up just once. The chain has TRBV27 and TRBJ2-1; maybe TRBD2 (7 bases). Germline V lookup: CDR1 MNHEY, CDR2 SMNVEV (reference sequence). V shed 0 bases and J shed 6 bases, with 21 bases lying between them. The CDR3 is made up of 18 amino acids. CDR3: CASSLSARLGGASNEQFF. The CDR3 DNA sequence: TGTGCCAGCAGTTTATCTGCCCGACTAGGGGGGGCTTCCAATGAGCAGTTCTTC.

This clone was observed a handful of times. V gene TRBV7-9 combines with J gene TRBJ1-1; possibly TRBD1 for D (6 bases). There are 14 residues in the CDR3. V lost 6 bases and J lost 6, with 17 bases in between. Germline V gene sequence: CDR1 SEHNR, CDR2 FQNEAQ (reference sequence). The CDR3 sequence: CASRRGGISAEAFF. The CDR3 region has the DNA TGTGCCAGCAGGAGAGGGGGGATCAGTGCTGAAGCTTTCTTT.

CDR3 sequence: CASSQRQSLEAFF. The DNA for the CDR3 is TGTGCCAGCAGCCAAAGACAGAGCCTTGAAGCTTTCTTT. V gene TRBV7-2 combines with J gene TRBJ1-1; D is possibly TRBD1 (5 bases). CDR3 length: 13 amino acids. Per the germline V gene, CDR1 is SGHTA and CDR2 is FQGNSA. V was clipped by 5 bases and J by 7 bases, with 14 bases between them.

A single count supports this clone. This chain links TRBV14 with TRBJ1-6, with 8 positions matching TRBD1. The germline V gene encodes CDR1 SGHDN and CDR2 FVKESK. The trim removed 2 bases at V and 0 bases at J, leaving 0 bases unmatched. The CDR3 totals 16 residues. The DNA of the CDR3 is TGTGCCAGCAGCCAAACAGGGGGCTCCTATAATTCACCCCTCCACTTT. It translates to CASSQTGGSYNSPLHF.

This clone showed up just a few times. The rearrangement joins TRBV29-1 to TRBJ2-4; TRBD1 or TRBD2 may be the D gene (5 bases each). CDR1 SQVTM and CDR2 ANQGSEA come from the germline V gene. The CDR3 spans 13 residues. V dropped 5 bases and J dropped 3 bases, with 11 bases sitting between them. The CDR3 region is CSVTGTDKNIQYF. The CDR3 region has the DNA TGCAGCGTTACCGGGACGGACAAAAACATTCAGTACTTC.

About this clone itself: Other DNA sequences in the sample encode the same CDR3. The chain uses TRBV20-1 and TRBJ2-1; a weak D match, TRBD1 (6 bases). The CDR3 runs 11 residues. The ends were cut back, 7 bases at V and 6 bases at J, with 10 bases in the middle. Germline V CDR1 and CDR2: DFQATT, SNEGSKA (reference sequence). Here the CDR3 DNA reads TGCAGTGTTTCACAGGGCAATGAGCAGTTCTTC. Translating it yields CSVSQGNEQFF.

This clone was picked up one time. CDR3 in amino acids: CASSQEDWRGHNEQFF. In DNA, the CDR3 is TGTGCCAGCAGTCAAGAAGACTGGCGGGGACACAATGAGCAGTTCTTC. V usage is TRBV27 and J usage is TRBJ2-1, with a possible D match to TRBD2 (6 bases). The CDR3 is 16 amino acids. Looked up from germline, CDR1 is MNHEY and CDR2 is SMNVEV (reference sequence). Between the trimmed V and J ends, which lost 5 bases and 5 bases, there was a span of 19 bases.

The CDR3 is CASSPEAGEQYF. In DNA form, the CDR3 reads TGTGCCAGCTCACCAGAGGCGGGGGAGCAGTACTTC. The rearrangement uses TRBV18 and TRBJ2-7; weak D call: TRBD2 (6 bases). The CDR3 spans 12 residues. V was trimmed by 2 bases and J by 7 bases, leaving 9 bases between them. CDR1 KGHSH and CDR2 LQKENI come from the germline V gene.

The gene calls are TRBV27 and TRBJ2-3; D remains unclear. There are 12 residues in the CDR3. Trimming removed 6 bases from V and 0 bases from J, with 4 bases in between. Per the germline V gene, CDR1 is MNHEY and CDR2 is SMNVEV (reference sequence). The DNA for the CDR3 is TGTGCCAGCAGGACTAGCACAGATACGCAGTATTTT. The encoded protein is CASRTSTDTQYF.

The CDR3 nucleotides read TGTGCCAGCAGTTTGGCAGGGACAGACTATGGCTACACCTTC. Its translation: CASSLAGTDYGYTF. The V gene is TRBV6-5, the J gene TRBJ1-2, with TRBD1 matching 7 bases. The V gene's germline CDR1 is MNHEY and CDR2 SVGAGI. The CDR3 runs 14 residues. V trimming: 4 bases; J trimming: 3 bases; junction bases outside the gene matches: 5.

Points on this clone: The sample has other DNA sequences that encode this CDR3 too. The gene calls are TRBV7-9 and TRBJ2-3, with 9 bases matching TRBD2. CDR3 length: 16 amino acids. Germline CDR1 SEHNR, CDR2 FQNEAQ (reference sequence). With V trimmed by 1 base and J by 3 bases, 5 bases remained unmatched. For the CDR3, the DNA is TGTGCCAGCAGCTTAGGGGCTAGCGGGGATACAGATACGCAGTATTTT. Its translation is CASSLGASGDTDTQYF.

This clone was observed a handful of times. For the CDR3, the DNA is TGTGCCAGCAGGGATCCGAGGGACGGGATTACGGCTTTCTTT. Its protein is CASRDPRDGITAFF. This chain links TRBV6-1 with TRBJ1-1; tentative D call: TRBD1 (5 bases). Per the germline V gene, CDR1 is MNHNS and CDR2 is SASEGT. The CDR3 has 14 residues. V gave up 6 bases and J gave up 11 bases, with 22 bases separating them.

The chain carries TRBV27 and TRBJ2-5, with D perhaps matching TRBD1 (6 bases). CDR3 length equals 15 residues. V was clipped by 2 bases and J by 1 base, with 11 bases between them. From germline, CDR1 is MNHEY and CDR2 SMNVEV (reference sequence). CDR3 bases: TGTGCCAGCAGTTTAGGACAGCTCCCCCAAGAGACCCAGTACTTC. It is translated as CASSLGQLPQETQYF.